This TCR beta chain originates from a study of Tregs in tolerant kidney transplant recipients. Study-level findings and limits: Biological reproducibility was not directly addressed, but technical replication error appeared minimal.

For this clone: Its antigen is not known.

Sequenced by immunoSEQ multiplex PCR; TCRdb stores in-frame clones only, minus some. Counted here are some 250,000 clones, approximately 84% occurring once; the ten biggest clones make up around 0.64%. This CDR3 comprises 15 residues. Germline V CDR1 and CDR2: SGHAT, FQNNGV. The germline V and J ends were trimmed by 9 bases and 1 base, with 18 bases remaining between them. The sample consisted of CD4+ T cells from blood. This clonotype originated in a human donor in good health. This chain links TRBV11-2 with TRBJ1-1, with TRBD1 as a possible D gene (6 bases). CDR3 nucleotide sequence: TGTGCCAGAACACGTCGGGGGGCGAGGAACACTGAAGCTTTCTTT. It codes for CARTRRGARNTEAFF.